These 23 T cell receptor beta chains originate from one sample sequenced in a study of T cells in Graves' hyperthyroidism and ophthalmopathy. The TCR beta CDR3 regions underwent amplification using RNA transcripts as the source. First-round RT-PCR with HTBI primers amplified the TCR CDR3 region. TCRdb re-called the multiplex PCR reads with MiXCR, one entry per CDR3 protein. Of approximately 720,000 distinct CDR3 sequences listed, around 20% were seen once; the top ten hold around 15%. The sample consisted of blood. These receptors were obtained from a woman aged 45-65 years with Graves' hyperthyroidism that later progressed to Graves' ophthalmopathy.

This clonotype was detected only a few times. This chain's CDR3 is CASSYGTGAHTEAFF. In DNA form, the CDR3 reads TGTGCCAGCAGTTACGGGACAGGGGCGCACACTGAAGCTTTCTTT. The chain couples TRBV27 to TRBJ1-1; 10 nucleotides line up with TRBD1. This CDR3 has 15 residues. J lost 3 bases, V lost 4 bases, and 5 bases had no gene match. CDR1 and CDR2 (germline): MNHEY, SMNVEV (reference sequence).

This clonotype was observed a few times. The chain couples TRBV4-1 to TRBJ1-5, with D possibly TRBD1 on 6 matching bases. CDR3 size: 16 residues. The germline V and J ends were trimmed by 3 bases and 0 bases, with 12 bases remaining between them. Germline assignment: CDR1 MGHRA and CDR2 YSYEKL. The CDR3 nucleotides are TGCGCCAGCAGCCACCCACCGACAGGTAGCAATCAGCCCCAGCATTTT. Its translation: CASSHPPTGSNQPQHF.

This clonotype turned up a few times. The chain is built from TRBV27 and TRBJ1-2; TRBD1 is a possible D gene (6 bases). Germline V gives CDR1 MNHEY, CDR2 SMNVEV (reference sequence). Trimming cost V 2 bases and J 7 bases, with 14 bases left between them. The CDR3 contains 14 residues. This CDR3 reads CASSLGARGGGYTF. Written as DNA, the CDR3 is TGTGCCAGCAGTTTAGGAGCCAGGGGAGGTGGCTACACCTTC.

The chain has TRBV15 and TRBJ2-5; D is unclear. With 0 bases removed from V and 5 bases from J, the gap between germline ends came to 13 bases. The germline V gene encodes CDR1 LNHNV and CDR2 YYDKDF (reference sequence). This CDR3 region has 15 residues. The CDR3 loop is CATSRDFASEETQYF. CDR3 in DNA: TGTGCCACCAGCAGAGATTTTGCGAGCGAGGAGACCCAGTACTTC. The full variable domain, its missing parts supplied by reference TRBV15 and TRBJ2-5, is DAMVIQNPRYQVTQFGKPVTLSCSQTLNHNVMYWYQQKSSQAPKLLFHYYDKDFNNEADTPDNFQSRRPNTSFCFLDIRSPGLGDTAMYLCATSRDFASEETQYFGPGTRLLVL.

The chain recombines TRBV6-1 with TRBJ1-2; possibly TRBD1 for D (6 bases). With 8 bases removed from V and 2 bases from J, the gap between germline ends came to 12 bases. The CDR3 totals 13 residues. The germline CDR1 and CDR2 sequences are MNHNS and SASEGT. CDR3 in DNA: TGTGCCAGCGGGGGCTGGGGAAACTATGGCTACACCTTC. Protein product: CASGGWGNYGYTF.

This clonotype was seen many times. This chain links TRBV13 with TRBJ2-1; D gene ambiguous. Germline CDR1 PRHDT, CDR2 FYEKMQ (reference sequence). V was trimmed by 4 bases and J by 3 bases, leaving 13 bases between them. The CDR3 extends over 15 amino acids. Here the CDR3 DNA reads TGTGCCAGCAGCTCGGAGAGAGATCGCTACAATGAGCAGTTCTTC. Its protein is CASSSERDRYNEQFF. Variable domain in full (rest from reference TRBV13 and TRBJ2-1): AAGVIQSPRHLIKEKRETATLKCYPIPRHDTVYWYQQGPGQDPQFLISFYEKMQSDKGSIPDRFSAQQFSDYHSELNMSSLELGDSALYFCASSSERDRYNEQFFGPGTRLTVL.

This clonotype appeared many times. V usage is TRBV5-6 and J usage is TRBJ2-3, with D perhaps assigned TRBD1 or TRBD2 (5 bases each). Per the germline V gene, CDR1 is SGHDT and CDR2 is YYEEEE. V lost 2 bases, J lost 5 bases, and 18 bases lay in between. The CDR3 covers 16 residues. This CDR3 is CASSFGGPRTIDTQYF. The CDR3 nucleotides are TGTGCCAGCAGCTTTGGGGGACCCCGCACGATAGATACGCAGTATTTT. The full variable domain, completed using reference TRBV5-6 and TRBJ2-3, is DAGVTQSPTHLIKTRGQQVTLRCSPKSGHDTVSWYQQALGQGPQFIFQYYEEEERQRGNFPDRFSGHQFPNYSSELNVNALLLGDSALYLCASSFGGPRTIDTQYFGPGTRLTVL.

In this sample, this clonotype turned up many times. The rearrangement links TRBV3-1 to TRBJ2-5; 10 nucleotides agree with TRBD1. The germline gives CDR1 LGHDT, CDR2 YNNKEL (reference sequence). The CDR3 totals 15 residues. V trimming: 2 bases; J trimming: 3 bases; junction bases outside the gene matches: 3. Here the CDR3 reads CASSQRGTGEETQYF. The DNA of the CDR3 is TGTGCCAGCAGCCAAAGAGGGACAGGGGAAGAGACCCAGTACTTC.

This clonotype was counted only a few times. The genes are TRBV5-1 and TRBJ1-4; D ambiguous. CDR3 length: 14 residues. V dropped 5 bases and J dropped 5 bases, with 13 bases sitting between them. Germline-derived CDR1 and CDR2 are SGHRS and YFSETQ. In nucleotides, the CDR3 is TGCGCCAGCAGGGTCGGACCGCCGAATGAAAAACTGTTTTTT. Translated, it gives CASRVGPPNEKLFF.

This clonotype was seen only once. The chain couples TRBV11-2 to TRBJ2-3; 11 nucleotides agree with TRBD2. The CDR3 consists of 16 residues. Per the germline V gene, CDR1 is SGHAT and CDR2 is FQNNGV. V trimming: 3 bases; J trimming: 5 bases; junction bases outside the gene matches: 7. Here the CDR3 DNA reads TGTGCCAGCAGCTTCACTAGCGGGAGCCCGGTAGATACGCAGTATTTT. This encodes CASSFTSGSPVDTQYF. Based on the CDR3 plus reference TRBV11-2 and TRBJ2-3, the full variable domain is EAGVAQSPRYKIIEKRQSVAFWCNPISGHATLYWYQQILGQGPKLLIQFQNNGVVDDSQLPKDRFSAERLKGVDSTLKIQPAKLEDSAVYLCASSFTSGSPVDTQYFGPGTRLTVL.

The chain joins TRBV7-9 to TRBJ2-1; 7 positions match TRBD2. The V gene end was trimmed by 1 base and the J gene end by 7 bases; junction bases not matched to a gene: 4. CDR3 size: 14 residues. Germline-derived CDR1 and CDR2 are SEHNR and FQNEAQ (reference sequence). The CDR3 coding sequence is TGTGCCAGCAGCTTAGTCGGGAGGATTAATGAGCAGTTCTTC. Its translation is CASSLVGRINEQFF.

This clonotype was observed many times. The rearrangement links TRBV2 to TRBJ1-5; 12 bases are shared with TRBD1. The CDR3 runs to 15 residues. Germline V lookup: CDR1 SNHLY, CDR2 FYNNEI. Trimming cost V 3 bases and J 6 bases; bases outside gene matches: 3. This chain's CDR3 is CASSEGQGASQPQHF. The CDR3 DNA reads TGTGCCAGCAGTGAGGGACAGGGGGCGAGTCAGCCCCAGCATTTT.

This clonotype was detected ten times or more. This chain joins TRBV15 and TRBJ1-1; D is perhaps TRBD1 (6 bases). This CDR3 has 13 amino acids. With 5 bases removed from V and 4 bases from J, the gap between germline ends came to 11 bases. Germline V CDR1 and CDR2: LNHNV, YYDKDF (reference sequence). CDR3 sequence reads: CATSPRTATEAFF. The DNA of the CDR3 is TGTGCCACCAGCCCTCGGACAGCCACTGAAGCTTTCTTT.

V and J are TRBV10-3 and TRBJ1-1, with TRBD1 matching 8 bases. The length of the CDR3 is 15 residues. Germline V gives CDR1 ENHRY, CDR2 SYGVKD. V trimming: 6 bases; J trimming: 2 bases; junction bases outside the gene matches: 8. CDR3 protein: CAIRSGTGVNTEAFF. CDR3 sequence (DNA): TGTGCCATCAGGTCCGGGACAGGAGTAAACACTGAAGCTTTCTTT.

This clonotype turned up a few times. The V and J genes are TRBV20-1 and TRBJ2-7; D remains ambiguous. V was clipped by 5 bases and J by 0 bases, with 8 bases between them. CDR1 and CDR2 (germline): DFQATT, SNEGSKA (reference sequence). The CDR3 contains 12 residues. Written as DNA, the CDR3 is TGCAGTGCTCAACAGAGCTCCTACGAGCAGTACTTC. Its translation: CSAQQSSYEQYF.

This clonotype was detected a few times. The chain combines TRBV6-1 with TRBJ1-6, with TRBD1 identical over 8 bases. This CDR3 has 17 amino acids. Germline V gives CDR1 MNHNS, CDR2 SASEGT. The V and J ends lost 5 bases and 2 bases, in that order; junction bases with no gene match: 8. The CDR3 sequence: CASSRQGPPPYNSPLHF. CDR3 nucleotides: TGTGCCAGCAGTCGACAGGGGCCACCGCCCTATAATTCACCCCTCCACTTT.

This clonotype was picked up many times. The chain carries TRBV30 and TRBJ1-3, with 9 bases that match TRBD1. CDR3 size: 16 residues. The V gene end was trimmed by 4 bases and the J gene end by 0 bases; junction bases not matched to a gene: 7. CDR1 is GTSNPN and CDR2 is SVGIG in the germline V gene (reference sequence). The CDR3 here is CAWNGQGIYSGNTIYF. The DNA of the CDR3 is TGTGCCTGGAATGGACAGGGGATCTACTCTGGAAACACCATATATTTT. The entire variable domain, with the rest obtained from reference TRBV30 and TRBJ1-3, is as follows: SQTIHQWPATLVQPVGSPLSLECTVEGTSNPNLYWYRQAAGRGLQLLFYSVGIGQISSEVPQNLSASRPQDRQFILSSKKLLLSDSGFYLCAWNGQGIYSGNTIYFGEGSWLTVV.

This clonotype showed up just once. At one of its ends the junction is not consistent with the germline gene, which may arise from a read error. V usage is TRBV6-5 and J usage is TRBJ1-2; 7 nucleotides align to TRBD1. From germline, CDR1 is MNHEY and CDR2 SVGAGI. CDR3 length: 15 residues. The CDR3 sequence: CASSLDRALPDGCTF. The CDR3 nucleotides read TGTGCCAGCAGTCTCGACAGGGCCCTCCCCGATGGCTGCACCTTC.

V is TRBV5-6 and J is TRBJ2-3; 12 positions match TRBD2. Looked up from germline, CDR1 is SGHDT and CDR2 is YYEEEE. J lost 2 bases, V lost 5 bases, and 6 bases had no gene match. The CDR3 sequence is 16 residues long. CDR3 sequence reads: CASSRGLAGFTDTQYF. The CDR3 DNA is TGTGCCAGCAGTCGCGGACTAGCGGGGTTCACAGATACGCAGTATTTT.

About this clonotype: One base away lies a much larger clone, so this may be a sequencing read error. The chain couples TRBV30 to TRBJ1-1; tentatively, D is TRBD1 (6 bases). This CDR3 is 13 amino acids long. Germline values: CDR1 GTSNPN, CDR2 SVGIG (reference sequence). The germline V and J ends were trimmed by 2 bases and 5 bases, with 12 bases remaining between them. CDR3 sequence (DNA): TGTGCCTGGAGTTTGGGGGGGCTGACTGAAGCTTTCTTT. Amino acids: CAWSLGGLTEAFF.

This clonotype was detected many times. CDR3 region: CASSPYRPGQIYNEQFF. The CDR3 nucleotides are TGTGCCAGCAGCCCCTATCGCCCGGGTCAGATCTACAATGAGCAGTTCTTC. The V and J genes are TRBV7-2 and TRBJ2-1, with D unclear. Deletions cut 5 bases from V and 3 bases from J, with 20 bases between. The CDR3 runs to 17 residues. Germline loops: CDR1 SGHTA, CDR2 FQGNSA.

At least ten counts were recorded for this clonotype. The rearrangement uses TRBV29-1 and TRBJ1-1; 7 bases fit TRBD1. The length of the CDR3 is 12 residues. With 5 bases clipped from V and 1 base from J, the junction kept 1 base outside the gene matches. The germline V gene encodes CDR1 SQVTM and CDR2 ANQGSEA. The CDR3 DNA reads TGCAGCGTTCGACAGGGGAACACTGAAGCTTTCTTT. Translation gives CSVRQGNTEAFF. The whole variable domain, remainder taken from reference TRBV29-1 and TRBJ1-1, is SAVISQKPSRDICQRGTSLTIQCQVDSQVTMMFWYRQQPGQSLTLIATANQGSEATYESGFVIDKFPISRPNLTFSTLTVSNMSPEDSSIYLCSVRQGNTEAFFGQGTRLTVV.

This clonotype was observed at least ten times. The chain uses TRBV20-1 and TRBJ2-7; 8 nucleotides agree with TRBD2. The CDR3 contains 15 residues. CDR1 is DFQATT, CDR2 SNEGSKA, per germline (reference sequence). The J segment lost 0 bases and the V segment lost 2 bases, leaving 6 bases of the junction unmatched. CDR3 residues: CSARIASGSSYEQYF. CDR3 coding DNA: TGCAGTGCTAGAATTGCTAGCGGGTCCTCCTACGAGCAGTACTTC.